This T cell receptor (beta chain) was profiled in a study of OX40 agonist ivuxolimab in advanced cancers. In terms of the full investigation: Ivuxolimab was a fully human IgG2 agonistic monoclonal antibody targeting the costimulatory receptor OX40 (CD134). Prior anti-PD-1, anti-PD-L1 or anti-CTLA-4 therapy was permitted, and checkpoint inhibitors had been received by about 37% of dose-escalation patients. Partial responses occurred in three dose-escalation patients, of whom one had hepatocellular carcinoma and two had cutaneous melanoma. In the dose-escalation cohort, roughly 82% of patients were male, and the mean age was 60 years with a range of 23 to 79. Of the roughly 52 dose-escalation patients, hepatocellular carcinoma was present in approximately 20, melanoma in around 15, renal cell carcinoma in 9 and head and neck cancer in 9. The paper describes the monotherapy dose-escalation part (N = 52 patients) of the phase I trial of ivuxolimab. Peripheral TCRbeta sequencing was intended to test whether TCR sequence diversity was altered and clonal T-cell expansion was caused by ivuxolimab. Intravenous ivuxolimab was administered to patients every 2 weeks at six dose levels: 0.01, 0.1, 0.3, 1.5, 3 and 10 mg/kg. Broad study findings and their caveats: At doses of 0.1 to 3.0 mg/kg, clonal expansion of both CD4+ and CD8+ blood T cells was observed from baseline to week 6. Partial responders in the 0.1-3.0 mg/kg groups had among the lowest normalized peripheral clonal expansion, especially among CD8+ T cells. Which antigens the clonally expanded peripheral T cells were specific for was not determined. After ivuxolimab, expanded clones were on average more numerous among CD8+ T cells than among CD4+ T cells. Low levels of normalized T-cell clonal expansion were also seen in some patients who did not respond.

From its cysteine to its phenylalanine, the CDR3 spans 15 amino acids. This entry keeps only the CDR3 DNA: 45 bases, framed from base 1. V lost 5 bases and J lost 2 bases, and the count of bases not matched to a germline gene is 2. The germline V gene yields MNHEY for CDR1 and SVGAGI for CDR2. Notes on this clone: Its antigen remains undetermined. Base qualities are not at hand, and no much larger clone is one base apart.

To sequence the TCRbeta CDR3 region, genomic DNA was isolated from the sorted cells. TCRbeta CDR3 regions were sequenced using the immunoSEQ Assay. What TCRdb holds here is the immuneACCESS table cut down to in-frame rearrangements. Part of the clones is not present; checked against another copy, under half of the missing clones reflect an unresolved V gene, and the others are unexplained. This sample comprises 95,000 to 100,000 clones, 84% of them detected only once. The top ten clonotypes cover under 6.5% of the sample. The trial excluded patients who had a history of autoimmune disease or were on systemic immunosuppression. Peripheral blood for TCR sequencing was collected from all dose cohorts at baseline, on cycle 4 day 1, and on cycle 7 day 1. The samples were drawn from a first-in-human, open-label, multicenter phase I dose-escalation trial of ivuxolimab. Adults with locally advanced or metastatic melanoma, renal cell carcinoma, hepatocellular carcinoma or head and neck squamous cell carcinoma were enrolled in the trial. CD4+ and CD8+ T cells were sorted separately from peripheral blood before TCR sequencing.

The V gene is TRBV6-5 and the J gene is TRBJ1-4; TRBD1 fits 10 bases in the junction. The receptor comes from an adult with an advanced solid tumor such as melanoma, head and neck, liver or kidney cancer. Here the sequenced sample was CD4+ or CD8+ T cells sorted from blood, taken in a trial of the OX40 agonist ivuxolimab. The CDR3 protein: CASSQTGGTNEKLFF. The sequenced DNA is TGTGCCAGCAGTCAGACAGGGGGCACTAATGAAAAACTGTTTTTT.